The 9 T cell receptor beta chains below come from one sample, sequenced in a study of blood T cell repertoires in COVID-19. Clones were read by immunoSEQ multiplex PCR, and TCRdb kept only the in-frame ones, dropping some. Counted here are a few hundred thousand clones, roughly 81% occurring once; the ten biggest clones make up under 3.5%. The sample taken for sequencing was peripheral blood. These receptors were taken from a man aged 45-60 years who had recovered from COVID-19.

V is TRBV19 and J is TRBJ1-2; D gene uncertain. Germline loops: CDR1 LNHDA, CDR2 SQIVND (reference sequence). V was shortened by 2 bases and J by 4 bases, with 17 bases between the two germline ends. The length of the CDR3 is 16 residues. CDR3 in amino acids: CASSIPGSAEGYGYTF. In nucleotides, the CDR3 is TGTGCCAGTAGTATACCGGGTTCCGCCGAGGGCTATGGCTACACCTTC. Using reference TRBV19 and TRBJ1-2 for the parts outside the CDR3, the full variable domain is DGGITQSPKYLFRKEGQNVTLSCEQNLNHDAMYWYRQDPGQGLRLIYYSQIVNDFQKGDIAEGYSVSREKKESFPLTVTSAQKNPTAFYLCASSIPGSAEGYGYTFGSGTRLTVV.

This sequence joins TRBV18 and TRBJ2-7; weak D call: TRBD1 (6 bases). This CDR3 has 13 amino acids. Germline lookup yields CDR1 KGHSH and CDR2 LQKENI. Trimming pared 8 bases from V and 2 bases from J, leaving 13 bases between. The CDR3 nucleotides read TGTGCCAGCACCTCTGACAGGACCTACGAGCAGTACTTC. Its protein product is CASTSDRTYEQYF.

The chain is built from TRBV11-3 and TRBJ2-1, with 9 bases fitting TRBD2. CDR3 length: 15 amino acids. Trimming removed 6 bases from V and 8 bases from J; junction bases left unmatched: 11. Germline CDR1 and CDR2: SGHNT and YENEEA. The CDR3 is CASRPPSGDLYEQFF. CDR3 coding DNA: TGTGCCAGCAGACCCCCTAGCGGGGATCTCTATGAGCAGTTCTTC.

This clone was detected a few times. The chain is built from TRBV4-1 and TRBJ2-2; TRBD1 aligns across 8 bases. This CDR3 has 16 amino acids. With V trimmed by 0 bases and J by 2 bases, 2 bases remained unmatched. The germline CDR1 and CDR2 sequences are MGHRA and YSYEKL. The DNA for the CDR3 is TGCGCCAGCAGCCAAGAACAGGGGGTTAACACCGGGGAGCTGTTTTTT. Translation: CASSQEQGVNTGELFF.

This clone occurred a few times. V gene TRBV28 combines with J gene TRBJ2-7; 8 bases fit TRBD1. The trim removed 4 bases at V and 0 bases at J, leaving 5 bases unmatched. Germline V gene data show CDR1 as MDHEN and CDR2 as SYDVKM. The CDR3 is made up of 15 amino acids. CDR3 amino acids: CASSSGQVSSYEQYF. DNA for the CDR3: TGTGCCAGCAGTTCGGGACAGGTCAGCTCCTACGAGCAGTACTTC.

The J gene is TRBJ1-4, the V gene TRBV6-5; TRBD1 agrees at 8 bases. The CDR3 has 15 amino acids. The J segment lost 4 bases and the V segment lost 5 bases, leaving 6 bases of the junction unmatched. In germline, CDR1 is MNHEY, CDR2 SVGAGI. Written as DNA, the CDR3 is TGTGCCAGCAGTCGCGACAGGGGCGGTAATGAAAAACTGTTTTTT. This codes for CASSRDRGGNEKLFF.

This clone was detected only a few times. This chain uses TRBV11-3 with TRBJ2-1, with D perhaps matching TRBD2 (7 bases). V gave up 5 bases and J gave up 0 bases, with 23 bases separating them. The CDR3 is 19 amino acids. In germline, CDR1 is SGHNT, CDR2 YENEEA. For the CDR3, the DNA is TGTGCCAGCAGCCCCGGGGGCGGGAGCTACCAGAGCTCCTACAATGAGCAGTTCTTC. This gives the protein CASSPGGGSYQSSYNEQFF.

V is TRBV11-2 and J is TRBJ1-1, with TRBD1 as a possible D gene (5 bases). The germline V gene encodes CDR1 SGHAT and CDR2 FQNNGV. The CDR3 has 14 residues. V was cut by 3 bases and J by 5 bases, with 13 bases left in between. The CDR3 region is CASSLGPGGTEAFF. The CDR3 nucleotides are TGTGCCAGCAGCTTGGGCCCCGGGGGGACTGAAGCTTTCTTT. Drawing the rest from reference TRBV11-2 and TRBJ1-1, the complete variable domain is EAGVAQSPRYKIIEKRQSVAFWCNPISGHATLYWYQQILGQGPKLLIQFQNNGVVDDSQLPKDRFSAERLKGVDSTLKIQPAKLEDSAVYLCASSLGPGGTEAFFGQGTRLTVV.

The chain recombines TRBV27 with TRBJ1-3; 10 bases fit TRBD1. V lost 5 bases, J lost 3 bases, and 7 bases stayed unmatched. Germline V gives CDR1 MNHEY, CDR2 SMNVEV (reference sequence). CDR3 length equals 16 residues. The CDR3 bases are TGTGCCAGCAGTCCCCGACAGGGGGCGGGTGGAAACACCATATATTTT. The encoded protein is CASSPRQGAGGNTIYF.